Following are 6 T cell receptor beta chains from one sample sequenced in a study of regulatory T cells in long-lasting Graves disease. Construction of the TCR beta libraries employed iRepertoire HTBI primers in conjunction with Arm-PCR of CDR3 regions. In TCRdb, the multiplex PCR reads were re-called with MiXCR into one record per CDR3 protein. The sample shows 310,000 or so distinct CDR3 sequences, 15% to 20% of them seen only once. Time point specified: persistent/refractory GD, antithyroid drugs over 5 years with positive TRAb. PBMCs were the source of the RNA used for TCR sequencing. Sequencing used peripheral blood mononuclear cells (PBMCs), obtained when the disease was refractory, from a patient treated with antithyroid drugs. These receptors originate from a female donor with Graves disease.

This clonotype was counted at least ten times. The chain combines TRBV11-2 with TRBJ2-7, with TRBD1 identical over 7 bases. The CDR3 length is 15 residues. V was pared by 1 base and J by 4 bases, with 7 bases of the junction left unmatched. CDR1 and CDR2 (germline): SGHAT, FQNNGV. CDR3 region: CASSLVWTGIYEQYF. The CDR3, as DNA: TGTGCCAGCAGCTTAGTCTGGACAGGAATTTACGAGCAGTACTTC.

This clonotype was observed at least ten times. V and J are TRBV6-1 and TRBJ1-2; 10 nucleotides agree with TRBD1. Trimming took 7 bases from V and 1 from J; bases not matched to a gene: 15. Per germline, CDR1 MNHNS and CDR2 SASEGT. This CDR3 comprises 18 residues. The CDR3 loop is CASTFKAGTGVFNYGYTF. The CDR3 nucleotides read TGTGCCAGCACCTTTAAAGCCGGGACAGGGGTATTTAACTATGGCTACACCTTC.

This clonotype appeared many times. V and J are TRBV12-3 or TRBV12-4 and TRBJ1-5; D ambiguous. This CDR3 has 12 amino acids. V was shortened by 3 bases and J by 5 bases, with 5 bases between the two germline ends. The CDR3 region is CASSFGDQPQHF. CDR3 coding DNA: TGTGCCAGCAGTTTTGGGGATCAGCCCCAGCATTTT.

In its sample, this clonotype was seen many times. The CDR3 reads CATGAYNSPLHF. In nucleotides, the CDR3 is TGTGCCACAGGGGCCTATAATTCACCCCTCCACTTT. The chain recombines TRBV7-2 with TRBJ1-6; D perhaps matches TRBD1 (6 bases). Trimming pared 10 bases from V and 2 bases from J, leaving 6 bases between. The germline CDR1 and CDR2 sequences are SGHTA and FQGNSA. The CDR3 extends over 12 amino acids. Drawing the rest from reference TRBV7-2 and TRBJ1-6, the complete variable domain is GAGVSQSPSNKVTEKGKDVELRCDPISGHTALYWYRQSLGQGLEFLIYFQGNSAPDKSGLPSDRFSAERTGGSVSTLTIQRTQQEDSAVYLCATGAYNSPLHFGNGTRLTVT.

This clonotype was seen ten or more times. This chain links TRBV28 with TRBJ2-5, with D hard to call. V lost 2 bases to trimming and J lost 5 bases, with 9 bases between them. This CDR3 spans 13 amino acids. The V gene's germline CDR1 is MDHEN and CDR2 SYDVKM. The CDR3 DNA sequence: TGTGCCAGCAGTTTAGGGCGGACCGAGACCCAGTACTTC. Protein: CASSLGRTETQYF.

This clonotype was counted at least ten times. The rearrangement joins TRBV14 to TRBJ1-1; 9 bases agree with TRBD1. Germline CDR1 SGHDN, CDR2 FVKESK. The CDR3 length is 16 residues. V was clipped by 0 bases and J by 5 bases; unmatched bases: 7. The CDR3 coding sequence is TGTGCCAGCAGCCAAGATACAGGGGGCGCGGAGACTGAAGCTTTCTTT. This codes for CASSQDTGGAETEAFF.